One sample yielded the 20 T cell receptor beta chains listed below, sequenced in a study of blood T cell repertoires in COVID-19. Profiled with immunoSEQ multiplex PCR; TCRdb holds only in-frame clones, not every one. The sample contains roughly 70,000 clones, more than 75% of which appear only once. The source material was peripheral blood. Receptors originate from a man aged 45-65 years with active COVID-19.

The J gene is TRBJ1-1, the V gene TRBV18, with D possibly TRBD1 on 6 matching bases. The V gene lost 2 bases and the J gene lost 1 base, with 8 bases spanning the gap. The CDR3 runs to 14 residues. CDR1 is KGHSH, CDR2 LQKENI, per germline. The chain's CDR3 is CASSPRTANTEAFF. CDR3 sequence (DNA): TGTGCCAGCTCACCAAGGACAGCGAACACTGAAGCTTTCTTT.

The chain couples TRBV7-6 to TRBJ2-7, with 9 bases that match TRBD2. This CDR3 spans 15 amino acids. J gave up 5 bases and V 5 bases, and 10 bases lay outside the gene matches. Germline values: CDR1 SGHVS, CDR2 FNYEAQ. CDR3 residues: CASSRTGTSLHEQYF. The CDR3 region has the DNA TGTGCCAGCAGCCGAACCGGGACTAGCCTACACGAGCAGTACTTC.

The chain has TRBV27 and TRBJ2-7, with 10 bases aligning to TRBD1. Germline V gene lookup returns CDR1 MNHEY and CDR2 SMNVEV (reference sequence). Losses at the gene ends were 5 bases for V and 4 bases for J; bases not matched to a gene: 11. The CDR3 consists of 16 residues. CDR3 amino acids: CASSLYPTGGGYEQYF. The CDR3 DNA sequence: TGTGCCAGCAGTCTCTATCCGACAGGGGGCGGGTACGAGCAGTACTTC.

The chain uses TRBV24-1 and TRBJ2-3; no clear D. This CDR3 contains 11 residues. V lost 7 bases and J lost 4, with 5 bases in between. CDR1 and CDR2 (germline): KGHDR, SFDVKD. In nucleotides, the CDR3 is TGTGCCACCAGGGGCGCAGATACGCAGTATTTT. This sequence encodes CATRGADTQYF.

The chain combines TRBV5-1 with TRBJ2-5; no clear D gene. Germline lookup yields CDR1 SGHRS and CDR2 YFSETQ. V was clipped by 6 bases and J by 5 bases, with 8 bases between them. CDR3 length: 11 residues. This CDR3 is CASTLGETQYF. CDR3 nucleotides: TGCGCCAGCACCCTCGGGGAGACCCAGTACTTC.

The chain uses TRBV28 and TRBJ2-3, with D perhaps TRBD2 (5 bases). Trimming took 7 bases from V and 1 from J, leaving 9 bases between them. CDR1 is MDHEN and CDR2 is SYDVKM in the germline V gene. CDR3 length equals 13 residues. The CDR3 DNA reads TGTGCCAGCAACTTCGGGGGCACAGATACGCAGTATTTT. This encodes CASNFGGTDTQYF.

V is TRBV19 and J is TRBJ2-7; weak D call: TRBD2 (5 bases). Germline lookup yields CDR1 LNHDA and CDR2 SQIVND (reference sequence). The CDR3 contains 13 residues. Trimming shortened V by 3 bases and J by 5 bases, and 11 bases separated the two germline ends. CDR3: CASSMRAEDEQYF. The CDR3 coding sequence is TGTGCCAGTAGTATGAGGGCGGAGGACGAGCAGTACTTC.

Written as DNA, the CDR3 is TGTGCCAGCACCAAGGATAGCGGGGGTTCACCCCTCCACTTT. It translates to CASTKDSGGSPLHF. This chain links TRBV9 with TRBJ1-6, with D possibly matching TRBD1 (5 bases). The V end was cut by 6 bases, the J end by 9 bases, with 16 bases between. The CDR3 is 14 residues long. Germline V gene sequence: CDR1 SGDLS, CDR2 YYNGEE.

The genes are TRBV5-1 and TRBJ2-5, with TRBD1 as a possible D gene (5 bases). V shed 4 bases and J shed 5 bases, with 18 bases lying between them. CDR1 is SGHRS and CDR2 is YFSETQ in the germline V gene. The CDR3 runs to 15 residues. The CDR3 DNA is TGCGCCAGCAGCGGCGGTTCAGGGATGCGGGAGACCCAGTACTTC. As protein: CASSGGSGMRETQYF.

This chain connects TRBV19 to TRBJ2-2; possible D gene TRBD1, 5 bases. The length of the CDR3 is 13 residues. The germline V gene has CDR1 LNHDA and CDR2 SQIVND (reference sequence). V lost 10 bases to trimming and J lost 4 bases, with 13 bases between them. CDR3 region: CATAPQVTGELFF. As DNA, the CDR3 is TGTGCCACCGCCCCACAGGTCACCGGGGAGCTGTTTTTT. Filled out from reference TRBV19 and TRBJ2-2, the complete variable domain reads DGGITQSPKYLFRKEGQNVTLSCEQNLNHDAMYWYRQDPGQGLRLIYYSQIVNDFQKGDIAEGYSVSREKKESFPLTVTSAQKNPTAFYLCATAPQVTGELFFGEGSRLTVL.

The rearrangement joins TRBV5-6 to TRBJ2-2; TRBD2 matches at 8 bases. The CDR3 consists of 16 residues. Losses at the gene ends were 1 base for V and 4 bases for J; bases not matched to a gene: 6. Germline values: CDR1 SGHDT, CDR2 YYEEEE. The CDR3 coding sequence is TGTGCCAGCAGCTTGCGGCTAGCGGGCAGCACCGGGGAGCTGTTTTTT. Protein product: CASSLRLAGSTGELFF.

The chain combines TRBV29-1 with TRBJ2-1; D is possibly TRBD1 (5 bases). Germline assignment: CDR1 SQVTM and CDR2 ANQGSEA. The CDR3 has 11 residues. The V and J ends lost 3 bases and 10 bases respectively, with 10 bases between them. The CDR3 reads CSVEGPGEQFF. The CDR3 DNA reads TGCAGCGTTGAGGGGCCAGGGGAGCAGTTCTTC.

V gene TRBV10-3 combines with J gene TRBJ2-7, with TRBD1 identical over 7 bases. Germline V CDR1 and CDR2: ENHRY, SYGVKD. Unmatched junction bases numbered 7, after V lost 6 bases and J lost 2 bases. CDR3 length equals 14 residues. The CDR3, as DNA: TGTGCCATCAGCGCGATCCAGGGGGCCTACGAGCAGTACTTC. This codes for CAISAIQGAYEQYF.

The V gene is TRBV13, the J gene TRBJ2-5; 14 positions agree with TRBD2. Germline V CDR1 and CDR2: PRHDT, FYEKMQ (reference sequence). The CDR3 spans 16 residues. V was clipped by 5 bases and J by 1 base; unmatched bases: 3. As DNA, the CDR3 is TGTGCCAGCAGCCACGGACTAGCGGGGGGCCAAGAGACCCAGTACTTC. This gives the protein CASSHGLAGGQETQYF.

The chain joins TRBV10-3 to TRBJ2-4; no clear D. Germline V gene data show CDR1 as ENHRY and CDR2 as SYGVKD. This CDR3 comprises 15 residues. The V gene lost 2 bases and the J gene lost 1 base, with 9 bases spanning the gap. DNA for the CDR3: TGTGCCATCAGTGAGCCCCACAGTGCCAAAAACATTCAGTACTTC. Translating gives CAISEPHSAKNIQYF.

The CDR3 is CASSTEVATARSYEQYF. The CDR3 nucleotides are TGTGCCAGCAGCACCGAGGTGGCAACGGCTCGCTCCTACGAGCAGTACTTC. This chain joins TRBV28 and TRBJ2-7; D not certain. V lost 6 bases and J 0 bases, leaving 21 bases between the germline ends. Germline V gene sequence: CDR1 MDHEN, CDR2 SYDVKM. The CDR3 is 17 amino acids.

The chain's CDR3 is CASSLEGGANSPLHF. The CDR3, as DNA: TGTGCCAGCAGCTTAGAGGGGGGGGCGAATTCACCCCTCCACTTT. V is TRBV7-2 and J is TRBJ1-6, with a tentative D call TRBD1 (6 bases). V was pared by 1 base and J by 7 bases, with 11 bases between. Germline V gives CDR1 SGHTA, CDR2 FQGNSA. The CDR3 extends over 15 amino acids.

This sequence joins TRBV27 and TRBJ2-2; D is unresolved. The germline CDR1 and CDR2 sequences are MNHEY and SMNVEV (reference sequence). This CDR3 has 12 amino acids. V shed 3 bases and J shed 7 bases, with 6 bases lying between them. CDR3 amino acids: CASSFAVGELFF. In DNA, the CDR3 is TGTGCCAGCAGTTTCGCGGTCGGGGAGCTGTTTTTT.

The V gene is TRBV6-4, the J gene TRBJ1-2; D is perhaps TRBD1 (5 bases). Trimming left V 4 bases short and J 3 bases short, with 15 bases between. The CDR3 extends over 15 amino acids. Germline V lookup: CDR1 MRHNA, CDR2 SNTAGT. The CDR3 spells CASSATGTGDYGYTF. The CDR3 nucleotides read TGTGCCAGCAGTGCGACTGGGACGGGGGACTATGGCTACACCTTC.

This sequence joins TRBV7-8 and TRBJ2-3, with D possibly TRBD1 on 6 matching bases. Germline assignment: CDR1 SGHVS and CDR2 FQNEAQ. The V end lost 5 bases, the J end lost 4 bases, and 10 bases lay between the germline ends. The CDR3 is 13 residues long. CDR3: CASSPGAPDTQYF. Written as DNA, the CDR3 is TGTGCCAGCAGCCCAGGGGCCCCAGATACGCAGTATTTT.